The clone carrying this T cell receptor beta chain was counted once. Measured with immunoSEQ multiplex PCR; TCRdb has only the in-frame clones, and not every one. The table has just over 60,000 clones, around 75% seen once. The data derive from a study of T cell clones after liver transplantation. Whole-study context: Graft-donor-reactive sequences were compared with third-party-reactive TCRbeta sequences from pre-transplant mixed lymphocyte reactions.

V gave up 5 bases and J gave up 0 bases, with 11 bases separating them. The CDR3 spans 15 residues. Germline CDR1 is MNHEY and CDR2 is SVGAGI. The starting material was CD4+ T cells from blood, obtained before liver transplant. The J gene is TRBJ1-5, the V gene TRBV6-5; D perhaps matches TRBD1 (5 bases). The origin of this receptor is a human donor who received a liver transplant. The CDR3 bases are TGTGCCAGCAGTCGACAGCCAGATAGCAATCAGCCCCAGCATTTT. It specifies CASSRQPDSNQPQHF.